Each of the 20 T cell receptor beta chains below was sequenced from the same sample in a study of CD8 T cells in ankylosing spondylitis. Regarding the study as a whole: The study identified a TCR beta motif of eight highly homologous variants that appeared characteristic of ankylosing spondylitis blood.

What these receptors recognize is not known. TCRdb redid the calling of the 5' RACE reads with MiXCR, one entry per CDR3 protein. The sample lists a few hundred thousand distinct CDR3 sequences, around 20% occurring once. The specimen was blood, either unsorted or a sorted T cell fraction (not recorded which). These TCRs come from a male donor with ankylosing spondylitis.

This chain links TRBV11-2 with TRBJ2-7, with D possibly matching TRBD2 (6 bases). In germline, CDR1 is SGHAT, CDR2 FQNNGV. The CDR3 spans 12 residues. Trimming took off 5 bases at V and 6 bases at J, with 11 bases between the two ends. The CDR3 region is CASSHSGGEQYF. In DNA, the CDR3 is TGTGCCAGCAGCCATAGCGGTGGCGAGCAGTACTTC.

The V and J genes are TRBV28 and TRBJ2-1, with 15 positions matching TRBD2. The germline V gene encodes CDR1 MDHEN and CDR2 SYDVKM. V shed 2 bases and J 9 bases; nucleotides not matched to a gene: 14. This CDR3 spans 19 amino acids. The CDR3 nucleotides are TGTGCCAGCAGTTTAGGACTAGCGGGAGGGCCCTACACGTCTGGTGAGCAGTTCTTC. Residues: CASSLGLAGGPYTSGEQFF.

The CDR3 region has the DNA TGTGCCTGGAGTCCGGGACTAGTTAATACCGGGGAGCTGTTTTTT. Amino acid sequence: CAWSPGLVNTGELFF. The chain joins TRBV30 to TRBJ2-2; the match to TRBD2 covers 8 bases. This CDR3 contains 15 residues. V lost 2 bases and J lost 5; bases outside the gene matches: 7. The V gene's germline CDR1 is GTSNPN and CDR2 SVGIG (reference sequence). The entire variable domain, with the rest obtained from reference TRBV30 and TRBJ2-2, is as follows: SQTIHQWPATLVQPVGSPLSLECTVEGTSNPNLYWYRQAAGRGLQLLFYSVGIGQISSEVPQNLSASRPQDRQFILSSKKLLLSDSGFYLCAWSPGLVNTGELFFGEGSRLTVL.

This clonotype was counted between two and nine times. The genes are TRBV20-1 and TRBJ1-2, with D possibly matching TRBD1 (5 bases). Germline V gene data show CDR1 as DFQATT and CDR2 as SNEGSKA (reference sequence). CDR3 size: 13 residues. Trimming cost V 5 bases and J 2 bases, with 12 bases left between them. CDR3 DNA: TGCAGTGCTGCCACCAGGGAGAACTATGGCTACACCTTC. Translation gives CSAATRENYGYTF.

The chain joins TRBV28 to TRBJ2-1; no reliable D call. V was clipped by 5 bases and J by 4 bases, with 15 bases between them. This CDR3 contains 15 residues. Germline V gives CDR1 MDHEN, CDR2 SYDVKM. The CDR3 spells CASSSSPHAYNEQFF. For the CDR3, the DNA is TGTGCCAGCAGTAGTAGCCCCCACGCGTACAATGAGCAGTTCTTC.

There are a few counts of this clonotype. The rearrangement uses TRBV27 and TRBJ1-3; 8 nucleotides match TRBD1. The CDR3 length is 16 residues. Germline V gene lookup returns CDR1 MNHEY and CDR2 SMNVEV (reference sequence). The junction had 6 bases not matched to a gene; V was cut back by 3 bases and J by 2 bases. CDR3 loop: CASSFPQGATGNTIYF. The CDR3 nucleotides are TGTGCCAGCAGTTTTCCCCAGGGGGCGACTGGAAACACCATATATTTT.

This clonotype was recorded at least ten times. CDR3 amino acids: CASSSGTESSNYEQYF. As DNA, the CDR3 is TGTGCCAGCAGCTCCGGGACCGAAAGTAGTAACTACGAGCAGTACTTC. V usage is TRBV27 and J usage is TRBJ2-7, with D perhaps matching TRBD1 or TRBD2 (5 bases each). The germline V gene has CDR1 MNHEY and CDR2 SMNVEV (reference sequence). The V end was cut by 6 bases, the J end by 3 bases, with 21 bases between. The CDR3 covers 16 residues.

In this sample, this clonotype turned up a few times. The chain recombines TRBV7-9 with TRBJ2-1; no firm D call. The germline V gene has CDR1 SEHNR and CDR2 FQNEAQ (reference sequence). This CDR3 is built from 14 residues. Trimming took off 1 base at V and 3 bases at J, with 7 bases between the two ends. CDR3 sequence (DNA): TGTGCCAGCAGCTTAGACACGATCTACAATGAGCAGTTCTTC. It is translated as CASSLDTIYNEQFF.

This rearrangement joins TRBV9 to TRBJ2-2, with 7 positions matching TRBD1. Trimming removed 3 bases from V and 6 bases from J; junction bases left unmatched: 17. CDR1 and CDR2 from the germline V gene are SGDLS and YYNGEE. This CDR3 contains 18 residues. The CDR3 sequence is CASSALEQGPYRPGELFF. In DNA, the CDR3 is TGTGCCAGCAGCGCACTGGAACAGGGGCCATATCGTCCCGGGGAGCTGTTTTTT.

The sample holds many counts of this clonotype. The chain has TRBV12-3 or TRBV12-4 and TRBJ2-1; D possibly corresponds to TRBD2 (6 bases). The CDR3 covers 12 residues. Trimming took 3 bases from V and 14 from J, leaving 14 bases between them. This CDR3 is CASSFGGWMKFF. CDR3 nucleotide sequence: TGTGCCAGCAGTTTTGGGGGGTGGATGAAGTTCTTC.

The CDR3 DNA is TGTGCCAGCAGTTTAATAACTAGCGGGGGATACGAGCAGTACTTC. Translating gives CASSLITSGGYEQYF. The rearrangement joins TRBV28 to TRBJ2-7; 11 bases match TRBD2. CDR3 length: 15 residues. With V trimmed by 2 bases and J by 4 bases, 4 bases remained unmatched. Germline CDR1 and CDR2: MDHEN and SYDVKM.

This clonotype was observed a few times. The chain uses TRBV7-9 and TRBJ1-1; D unclear. The CDR3 contains 15 residues. The germline V gene encodes CDR1 SEHNR and CDR2 FQNEAQ (reference sequence). The germline V and J ends were trimmed by 3 bases and 1 base, with 12 bases remaining between them. CDR3 sequence: CASSFRPEPNTEAFF. The CDR3 region has the DNA TGTGCCAGCAGCTTCCGGCCAGAACCGAACACTGAAGCTTTCTTT.

This clonotype came up a few times. This chain uses TRBV29-1 with TRBJ2-3, with 7 bases fitting TRBD2. The CDR3 is 12 amino acids. Germline V gene sequence: CDR1 SQVTM, CDR2 ANQGSEA. The V gene end was trimmed by 5 bases and the J gene end by 3 bases; junction bases not matched to a gene: 2. The CDR3, as DNA: TGCAGCGTTACTAGCGAAACAGATACGCAGTATTTT. It specifies CSVTSETDTQYF.

V and J are TRBV28 and TRBJ2-7; 12 nucleotides align to TRBD2. The CDR3 is 15 amino acids. The trim removed 7 bases at V and 2 bases at J, leaving 6 bases unmatched. The germline V gene encodes CDR1 MDHEN and CDR2 SYDVKM. CDR3 coding DNA: TGTGCCAGCACCCCACTAGCGGGAGGCCCCTACGAGCAGTACTTC. Translating it yields CASTPLAGGPYEQYF. The full variable domain, rest sourced from reference TRBV28 and TRBJ2-7, is DVKVTQSSRYLVKRTGEKVFLECVQDMDHENMFWYRQDPGLGLRLIYFSYDVKMKEKGDIPEGYSVSREKKERFSLILESASTNQTSMYLCASTPLAGGPYEQYFGPGTRLTVT.

The sample holds a few counts of this clonotype. The CDR3 DNA is TGTGCCGCCAGGAGCTTGGGGATCGACAGGGGAAACACCATATATTTT. Encoded protein: CAARSLGIDRGNTIYF. The chain recombines TRBV12-3 or TRBV12-4 with TRBJ1-3; a weak D match, TRBD1 (6 bases). CDR3 length: 16 amino acids. The V and J ends lost 11 bases and 4 bases respectively, with 24 bases between them.

The chain couples TRBV11-2 to TRBJ1-1; D is possibly TRBD1 (5 bases). Trimming pared 3 bases from V and 4 bases from J, leaving 12 bases between. CDR3 size: 14 residues. The germline CDR1 and CDR2 sequences are SGHAT and FQNNGV. This CDR3 reads CASSLGWRGTEAFF. CDR3 nucleotides: TGTGCCAGCAGCTTGGGCTGGAGGGGCACTGAAGCTTTCTTT. Full variable domain (remainder filled in from reference TRBV11-2 and TRBJ1-1): EAGVAQSPRYKIIEKRQSVAFWCNPISGHATLYWYQQILGQGPKLLIQFQNNGVVDDSQLPKDRFSAERLKGVDSTLKIQPAKLEDSAVYLCASSLGWRGTEAFFGQGTRLTVV.

This clonotype was counted many times. The rearrangement joins TRBV4-3 to TRBJ1-1, with D hard to call. Trimming stripped 0 bases from V and 1 base from J, with 12 bases between. This CDR3 has 16 residues. CDR1 and CDR2 from the germline V gene are LGHNA and YSLEER. CDR3 DNA sequence: TGCGCCAGCAGCCAAGATTGGAAGTTTACGAACACTGAAGCTTTCTTT. This encodes CASSQDWKFTNTEAFF.

The chain carries TRBV7-6 and TRBJ2-5; TRBD1 matches at 7 bases. V was pared by 5 bases and J by 6 bases, with 9 bases of the junction left unmatched. Germline V gives CDR1 SGHVS, CDR2 FNYEAQ. This CDR3 region has 14 residues. CDR3 sequence (DNA): TGTGCCAGCAGCCACCGAGGGGGCATGCAGACCCAGTACTTC. Translation gives CASSHRGGMQTQYF.

This clonotype was counted a single time. The chain recombines TRBV6-1 with TRBJ2-7; 8 bases agree with TRBD1. The junction had 5 bases not matched to a gene; V was cut back by 5 bases and J by 5 bases. The germline V gene encodes CDR1 MNHNS and CDR2 SASEGT. The CDR3 length is 13 residues. CDR3 region: CASSPGGFHEQYF. As DNA, the CDR3 is TGTGCCAGCAGTCCAGGGGGCTTCCACGAGCAGTACTTC.

The chain employs TRBV7-2 and TRBJ2-1; the D gene is possibly TRBD1 (6 bases). Germline V CDR1 and CDR2: SGHTA, FQGNSA. V was pared by 0 bases and J by 0 bases, with 18 bases between. CDR3 length equals 19 residues. CDR3 in amino acids: CASSLAGQIDTSSYNEQFF. DNA of the CDR3: TGTGCCAGCAGCTTAGCCGGACAGATTGATACTAGCTCCTACAATGAGCAGTTCTTC.